Sequencing of this T cell receptor (beta chain) was carried out in a study of post-analysis software for immune sequencing data. General study points: In patients, TRBV5-6, TRBV5-1 and TRBV20-1 belonged to five TRBV segments found more frequently than in controls. F measure clustering grouped samples strongly by preparation batch.

CDR3 length: 16 residues. Trimming took off 2 bases at V and 0 bases at J, with 14 bases between the two ends. Germline V gene sequence: CDR1 SQVTM, CDR2 ANQGSEA. Unique molecular identifiers tagged the TCR beta cDNA libraries. TCRdb used MiXCR to reprocess the PCR reads, holding one entry per CDR3 protein. The sample records approximately 660,000 distinct CDR3 sequences, 55% to 70% being singletons. This clonotype was observed a few times. The target antigen is unknown. J is TRBJ2-1 and V is TRBV29-1; the D call may be TRBD1 or TRBD2 (6 bases each). This receptor was taken from a girl aged 2 to 10 with multiple sclerosis. Sequenced: blood. CDR3: CSVERGDKSSYNEQFF. The CDR3 DNA sequence: TGCAGCGTTGAAAGGGGGGACAAGAGCTCCTACAATGAGCAGTTCTTC.